This TCR beta chain was sequenced in a study of blood T cells in healthy people across ages. A word on this clonotype: Its antigen is currently unknown.

A second PCR, run for roughly 7 to 12 cycles, used a sample-barcoded 5' primer plus a J-beta primer mix. Template switching added a 12-random-nucleotide identifier to every cDNA molecule. TCRdb analysed the 5' RACE reads with MiXCR anew, one entry per CDR3 protein. The sample lists about 640,000 distinct CDR3 sequences; 58% were seen once. From germline, CDR1 is MNHNY and CDR2 SVGAGI (reference sequence). Trimming shortened V by 6 bases and J by 0 bases, and 11 bases separated the two germline ends. There are 15 residues in the CDR3. Study results and limitations: Greater diversity and more naive CD4+ cells were seen in long-lived donors than in aged donors. A roughly linear age-dependent decrease characterized TCR beta diversity per million T cells.

The receptor's source is a man aged 60 to 75 in good health. Sequenced sample: blood. The chain combines TRBV6-6 with TRBJ1-4, with no clear D. The CDR3 sequence is CASSAVGATNEKLFF. The CDR3 DNA is TGTGCCAGCAGCGCCGTCGGGGCAACTAATGAAAAACTGTTTTTT.